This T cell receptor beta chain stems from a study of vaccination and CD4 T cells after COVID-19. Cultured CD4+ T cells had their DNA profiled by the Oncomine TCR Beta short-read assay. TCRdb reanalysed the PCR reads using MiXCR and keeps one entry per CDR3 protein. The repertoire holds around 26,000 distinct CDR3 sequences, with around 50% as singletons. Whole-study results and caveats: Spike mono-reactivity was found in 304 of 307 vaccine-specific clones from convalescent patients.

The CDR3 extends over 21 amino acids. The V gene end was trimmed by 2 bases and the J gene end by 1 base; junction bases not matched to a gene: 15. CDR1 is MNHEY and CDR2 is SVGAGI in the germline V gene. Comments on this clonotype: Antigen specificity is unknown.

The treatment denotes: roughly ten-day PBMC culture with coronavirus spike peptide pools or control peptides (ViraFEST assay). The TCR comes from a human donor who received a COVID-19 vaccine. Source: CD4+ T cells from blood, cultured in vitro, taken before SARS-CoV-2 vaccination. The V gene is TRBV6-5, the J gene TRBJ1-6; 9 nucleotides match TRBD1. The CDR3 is CASSYRQYSGTGSSYNSPLHF. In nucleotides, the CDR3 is TGTGCCAGCAGTTACCGGCAGTATTCCGGGACAGGGAGTTCCTATAATTCACCCCTCCACTTT.